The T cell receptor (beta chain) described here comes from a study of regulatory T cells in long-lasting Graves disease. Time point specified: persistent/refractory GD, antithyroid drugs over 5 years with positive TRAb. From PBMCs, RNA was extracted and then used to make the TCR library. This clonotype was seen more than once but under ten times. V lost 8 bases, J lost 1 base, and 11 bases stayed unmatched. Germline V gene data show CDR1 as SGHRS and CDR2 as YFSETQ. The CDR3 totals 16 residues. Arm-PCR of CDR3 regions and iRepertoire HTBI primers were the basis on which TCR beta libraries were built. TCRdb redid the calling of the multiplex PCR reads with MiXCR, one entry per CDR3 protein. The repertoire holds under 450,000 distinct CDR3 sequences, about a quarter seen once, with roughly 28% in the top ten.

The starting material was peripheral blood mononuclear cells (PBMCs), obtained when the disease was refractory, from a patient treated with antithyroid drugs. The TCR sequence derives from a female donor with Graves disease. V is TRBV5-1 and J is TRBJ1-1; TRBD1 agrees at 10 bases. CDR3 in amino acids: CASKDSGTGENTEAFF. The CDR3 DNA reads TGCGCCAGTAAGGACTCCGGGACAGGGGAGAACACTGAAGCTTTCTTT.